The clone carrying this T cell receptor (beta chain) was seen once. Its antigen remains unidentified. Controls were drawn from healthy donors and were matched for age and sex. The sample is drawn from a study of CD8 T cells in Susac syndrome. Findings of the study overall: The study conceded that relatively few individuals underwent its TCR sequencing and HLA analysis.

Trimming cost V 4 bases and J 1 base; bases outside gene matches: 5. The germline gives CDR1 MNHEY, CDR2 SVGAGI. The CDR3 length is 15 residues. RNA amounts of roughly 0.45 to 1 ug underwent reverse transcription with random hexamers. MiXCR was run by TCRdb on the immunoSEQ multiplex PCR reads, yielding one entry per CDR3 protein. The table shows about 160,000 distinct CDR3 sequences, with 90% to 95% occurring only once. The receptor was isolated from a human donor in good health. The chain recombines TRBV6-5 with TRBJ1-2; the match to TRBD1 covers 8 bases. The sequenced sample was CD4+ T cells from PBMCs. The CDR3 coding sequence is TGTGCCAGCAGTTCTCAGGGGGCGCGTAACTATGGCTACACCTTC. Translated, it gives CASSSQGARNYGYTF.